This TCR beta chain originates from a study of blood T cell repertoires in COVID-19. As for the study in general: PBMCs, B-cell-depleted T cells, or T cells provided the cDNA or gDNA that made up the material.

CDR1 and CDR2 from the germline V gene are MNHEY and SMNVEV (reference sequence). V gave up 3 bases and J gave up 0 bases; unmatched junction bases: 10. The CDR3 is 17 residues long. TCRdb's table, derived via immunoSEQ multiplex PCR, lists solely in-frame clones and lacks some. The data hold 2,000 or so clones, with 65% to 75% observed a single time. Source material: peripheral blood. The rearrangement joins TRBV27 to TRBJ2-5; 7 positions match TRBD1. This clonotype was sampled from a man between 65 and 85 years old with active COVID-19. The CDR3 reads CASSFFVTGAYQETQYF. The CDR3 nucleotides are TGTGCCAGCAGTTTTTTCGTCACAGGGGCGTACCAAGAGACCCAGTACTTC.